This T cell receptor beta chain was recovered during a study of PD-L1 blockade in urothelial cancer. Using immunoSEQ multiplex PCR, the repertoire was profiled, and TCRdb retains in-frame clones only, with some absent. In the table there are fewer than 45,000 clones, roughly a third of which are singletons. Urothelial carcinoma in patients was locally advanced or metastatic. This clonotype was obtained from a man between 60 and 70 years old with urothelial cancer. The material sequenced was tumor tissue, taken before atezolizumab (anti-PD-L1) treatment.

The CDR3 protein is CASSYPGQGALGYTF. The DNA for the CDR3 is TGTGCCAGCAGTTACCCGGGACAGGGGGCCCTTGGCTACACCTTC. V is TRBV6-4 and J is TRBJ1-2; TRBD1 matches 12 bases. Trimming cost V 5 bases and J 7 bases; bases outside gene matches: 8. The germline CDR1 and CDR2 sequences are MRHNA and SNTAGT. The CDR3 loop spans 15 amino acids.